Following are 29 T cell receptor beta chains from one sample sequenced in a study of cytomegalovirus exposure and HLA in healthy donors. Sequencing used immunoSEQ multiplex PCR; TCRdb keeps in-frame clones, though not all of them. The sample lists tens of thousands of clones, under 95% occurring once. The sequencing input was PBMCs. The receptors originated from a woman under 30 in good health and CMV-seronegative.

The V call is TRBV6-6, the J call TRBJ1-5; no reliable D call. The CDR3 extends over 14 amino acids. CDR1 is MNHNY and CDR2 is SVGAGI in the germline V gene (reference sequence). The ends were cut back, 4 bases at V and 0 bases at J, with 7 bases in the middle. The CDR3 reads CASSSLDSNQPQHF. CDR3 DNA: TGTGCCAGCAGTTCTTTAGATAGCAATCAGCCCCAGCATTTT.

This clone was seen a single time. The V and J genes are TRBV5-1 and TRBJ1-1; TRBD1 matches 12 bases. V dropped 2 bases and J dropped 0; count of bases not matched to a gene: 8. CDR3 size: 18 residues. CDR1 is SGHRS, CDR2 YFSETQ, per germline. CDR3 nucleotides: TGCGCCAGCAGCTTATATATCCGGGACAGGGGGCTGAACACTGAAGCTTTCTTT. Translation: CASSLYIRDRGLNTEAFF.

V gene TRBV5-4 combines with J gene TRBJ2-7, with a weak D call TRBD2 (5 bases). The CDR3 has 11 residues. Germline V gene lookup returns CDR1 SGHNT and CDR2 YYREEE (reference sequence). V shed 0 bases and J shed 7 bases, with 5 bases lying between them. In DNA form, the CDR3 reads TGTGCCAGCAGCTTGGGAGGGGAGCAGTACTTC. This sequence encodes CASSLGGEQYF.

The rearrangement uses TRBV6-1 and TRBJ1-1; D is uncertain. Between the trimmed V and J ends, which lost 4 bases and 5 bases, there was a span of 8 bases. From germline, CDR1 is MNHNS and CDR2 SASEGT. The CDR3 has 12 amino acids. DNA of the CDR3: TGTGCCAGCAGTGCCGTGAGGACTGAAGCTTTCTTT. This sequence encodes CASSAVRTEAFF.

V usage is TRBV7-8 and J usage is TRBJ1-1; D not resolved. V lost 5 bases to trimming and J lost 1 base, with 8 bases between them. The germline gives CDR1 SGHVS, CDR2 FQNEAQ. This CDR3 spans 13 amino acids. The DNA of the CDR3 is TGTGCCAGCAGCATTACACGGAACACTGAAGCTTTCTTT. Translation gives CASSITRNTEAFF.

The CDR3, as DNA: TGCAGCGTCGGACAGGGAGGGAATCAGCCCCAGCATTTT. Its translation: CSVGQGGNQPQHF. The chain joins TRBV29-1 to TRBJ1-5, with 8 bases matching TRBD1. V lost 6 bases to trimming and J lost 4 bases; unmatched junction nucleotides: 5. Per germline, CDR1 SQVTM and CDR2 ANQGSEA. The CDR3 consists of 13 residues.

The J gene is TRBJ1-6, the V gene TRBV27; D perhaps matches TRBD1 (5 bases). Deletions cut 2 bases from V and 6 bases from J, with 14 bases between. Germline CDR1 and CDR2: MNHEY and SMNVEV (reference sequence). CDR3 size: 16 residues. CDR3: CASSLTPGMSNSPLHF. The DNA of the CDR3 is TGTGCCAGCAGTTTAACCCCAGGGATGTCTAATTCACCCCTCCACTTT.

The chain links TRBV28 to TRBJ2-4, with D unresolved. Trimming took off 3 bases at V and 0 bases at J, with 9 bases between the two ends. This CDR3 has 15 amino acids. Germline loops: CDR1 MDHEN, CDR2 SYDVKM. In nucleotides, the CDR3 is TGTGCCAGCAGTTTTCGACTTCTAGCCAAAAACATTCAGTACTTC. Residues: CASSFRLLAKNIQYF. The whole variable domain, filled in from reference TRBV28 and TRBJ2-4, reads DVKVTQSSRYLVKRTGEKVFLECVQDMDHENMFWYRQDPGLGLRLIYFSYDVKMKEKGDIPEGYSVSREKKERFSLILESASTNQTSMYLCASSFRLLAKNIQYFGAGTRLSVL.

The rearrangement joins TRBV4-1 to TRBJ2-2; the match to TRBD2 covers 10 bases. Per the germline V gene, CDR1 is MGHRA and CDR2 is YSYEKL. Germline trimming cut 1 base from V and 6 bases from J; bases unmatched to any gene: 8. CDR3 size: 17 residues. The CDR3 here is CASSQGRLAGESGELFF. The CDR3 DNA reads TGCGCCAGCAGCCAAGGTCGGCTAGCGGGAGAATCCGGGGAGCTGTTTTTT.

The V gene is TRBV27, the J gene TRBJ2-1; D possibly corresponds to TRBD2 (6 bases). V lost 0 bases and J 8 bases, leaving 14 bases between the germline ends. The CDR3 has 15 amino acids. CDR1 MNHEY and CDR2 SMNVEV come from the germline V gene (reference sequence). The CDR3 here is CASSLSLGGSYEQFF. The CDR3 DNA follows: TGTGCCAGCAGTTTATCGTTAGGAGGGTCATATGAGCAGTTCTTC.

CDR3 sequence (DNA): TGTGCCAGCAGTGACTCTAAAGGGGAAGTTGATAGCAATCAGCCCCAGCATTTT. It codes for CASSDSKGEVDSNQPQHF. The chain joins TRBV6-4 to TRBJ1-5; D is perhaps TRBD1 (5 bases). V was cut by 0 bases and J by 0 bases, with 15 bases left in between. Germline V gene data show CDR1 as MRHNA and CDR2 as SNTAGT. This CDR3 comprises 18 residues.

The chain joins TRBV28 to TRBJ2-2; TRBD1 matches 10 bases. The V gene's germline CDR1 is MDHEN and CDR2 SYDVKM. This CDR3 region has 15 residues. V lost 7 bases, J lost 0 bases, and 2 bases stayed unmatched. DNA for the CDR3: TGTGCCAGCATCGGACAGGGGGCGAACACCGGGGAGCTGTTTTTT. Its translation: CASIGQGANTGELFF.

This clone was recorded a few times. V usage is TRBV5-1 and J usage is TRBJ2-1; 12 nucleotides agree with TRBD2. Germline V gives CDR1 SGHRS, CDR2 YFSETQ. The CDR3 spans 14 residues. V trimming: 0 bases; J trimming: 13 bases; junction bases outside the gene matches: 5. For the CDR3, the DNA is TGCGCCAGCAGCTTGGGGCCTAGCGGGAGGGTACAGTTCTTC. Translating gives CASSLGPSGRVQFF.

The rearrangement joins TRBV29-1 to TRBJ2-2; 7 bases fit TRBD2. With 2 bases clipped from V and 2 bases from J, the junction kept 5 bases outside the gene matches. The germline CDR1 and CDR2 sequences are SQVTM and ANQGSEA. This CDR3 contains 15 residues. The CDR3 spells CSVEIAGHNTGELFF. The CDR3 DNA reads as TGCAGCGTTGAAATAGCGGGCCATAACACCGGGGAGCTGTTTTTT.

This clone was observed once. The chain is built from TRBV6-5 and TRBJ2-7, with D perhaps TRBD1 (6 bases). Germline V gene data show CDR1 as MNHEY and CDR2 as SVGAGI. CDR3 length: 13 amino acids. Trimming pared 6 bases from V and 2 bases from J, leaving 11 bases between. DNA for the CDR3: TGTGCCAGCAGGTCACAGGGACCCTACGAGCAGTACTTC. This sequence encodes CASRSQGPYEQYF.

Only one count was recorded for this clone. CDR3 amino acids: CASIPAGGPIDTQYF. CDR3 DNA: TGTGCCAGCATCCCAGCGGGAGGGCCTATAGATACGCAGTATTTT. J is TRBJ2-3 and V is TRBV28; TRBD2 aligns across 10 bases. The germline gives CDR1 MDHEN, CDR2 SYDVKM. With 7 bases clipped from V and 5 bases from J, the junction kept 9 bases outside the gene matches. This CDR3 has 15 residues. Combining the CDR3 with reference TRBV28 and TRBJ2-3 gives the whole variable domain DVKVTQSSRYLVKRTGEKVFLECVQDMDHENMFWYRQDPGLGLRLIYFSYDVKMKEKGDIPEGYSVSREKKERFSLILESASTNQTSMYLCASIPAGGPIDTQYFGPGTRLTVL.

The chain combines TRBV19 with TRBJ1-3; no reliable D call. This CDR3 contains 14 residues. CDR1 LNHDA and CDR2 SQIVND come from the germline V gene (reference sequence). V lost 5 bases and J lost 0, with 8 bases in between. The CDR3 is CASSVTISGNTIYF. As DNA, the CDR3 is TGTGCCAGTAGTGTCACAATCTCTGGAAACACCATATATTTT.

The chain joins TRBV10-1 to TRBJ1-3; 11 bases agree with TRBD1. This CDR3 spans 15 amino acids. V shed 7 bases, J shed 2 bases, and the junction held 4 bases outside the gene matches. From germline, CDR1 is WNHNN and CDR2 SYGVQD (reference sequence). CDR3 sequence reads: CASTLGQGAGNTIYF. In nucleotides, the CDR3 is TGCGCCAGCACCCTGGGACAGGGGGCTGGAAACACCATATATTTT.

This chain joins TRBV7-9 and TRBJ2-3; D uncertain. The V and J ends lost 1 base and 8 bases respectively, with 10 bases between them. Germline V gene sequence: CDR1 SEHNR, CDR2 FQNEAQ (reference sequence). This CDR3 has 13 amino acids. DNA of the CDR3: TGTGCCAGCAGCTTAGGCGGATTATTTACGCAGTATTTT. Translating gives CASSLGGLFTQYF.

In nucleotides, the CDR3 is TGTGCCAGCTCGCAGGGGGCGCGGGAAAAACTGTTTTTT. Protein: CASSQGAREKLFF. The chain is built from TRBV18 and TRBJ1-4, with 8 nucleotides matching TRBD1. CDR3 length: 13 amino acids. Germline assignment: CDR1 KGHSH and CDR2 LQKENI. J lost 8 bases, V lost 6 bases, and 5 bases had no gene match. Full variable domain (rest looked up from reference TRBV18 and TRBJ1-4): NAGVMQNPRHLVRRRGQEARLRCSPMKGHSHVYWYRQLPEEGLKFMVYLQKENIIDESGMPKERFSAEFPKEGPSILRIQQVVRGDSAAYFCASSQGAREKLFFGSGTQLSVL.

CDR3 residues: CASSKIGTGGRTEAFF. For the CDR3, the DNA is TGTGCCAGCAGCAAAATCGGGACAGGGGGGCGCACTGAAGCTTTCTTT. This chain connects TRBV21-1 to TRBJ1-1; no check of the table's D call, TRBD1, against the DNA was made. TRBV21-1 is a pseudogene segment. CDR3 length: 16 amino acids.

The gene calls are TRBV5-1 and TRBJ1-4, with D perhaps TRBD1 (6 bases). CDR3 length: 18 residues. The V end was cut by 4 bases, the J end by 0 bases, with 19 bases between. Germline V lookup: CDR1 SGHRS, CDR2 YFSETQ. DNA for the CDR3: TGCGCCAGCAGCCGAGGACAGTCCCAATTTGCAACTAATGAAAAACTGTTTTTT. The encoded protein is CASSRGQSQFATNEKLFF.

The CDR3 region is CASSGVAGGSYEQYF. CDR3 sequence (DNA): TGTGCCAGCAGTGGGGTAGCGGGAGGGAGCTACGAGCAGTACTTC. V usage is TRBV6-5 and J usage is TRBJ2-7, with TRBD2 matching over 11 bases. V lost 5 bases and J lost 3; bases outside the gene matches: 6. The CDR3 spans 15 residues. Germline CDR1 and CDR2: MNHEY and SVGAGI.

The chain uses TRBV4-1 and TRBJ1-2; no clear D gene. There are 15 residues in the CDR3. Trimming left V 1 base short and J 5 bases short, with 14 bases between. The germline V gene has CDR1 MGHRA and CDR2 YSYEKL. CDR3 in amino acids: CASSQVVRSSYGYTF. In nucleotides, the CDR3 is TGCGCCAGCAGCCAAGTGGTCAGGTCATCGTATGGCTACACCTTC.

This chain uses TRBV4-2 with TRBJ1-2; 9 bases are a match to TRBD1. Germline-derived CDR1 and CDR2 are LGHNA and YNFKEQ. The CDR3 totals 19 residues. After removal of 0 bases from V and 3 bases from J, the junction contained 14 bases not matched to a gene. CDR3 in amino acids: CASSQDYPFSRQGDYGYTF. CDR3 bases: TGTGCCAGCAGCCAAGATTACCCTTTTTCCCGACAGGGGGACTATGGCTACACCTTC.

A single count supports this clone. The rearrangement joins TRBV29-1 to TRBJ2-5; TRBD1 might be the D (7 bases). This CDR3 contains 14 residues. V was pared by 1 base and J by 4 bases, with 13 bases between. Germline V lookup: CDR1 SQVTM, CDR2 ANQGSEA. The CDR3 DNA reads TGCAGCGTTGAAGGAGCCAGGGGGGTAGAGACCCAGTACTTC. It translates to CSVEGARGVETQYF.

The chain has TRBV4-3 and TRBJ1-5; TRBD1 is a possible D gene (5 bases). CDR3 length: 15 amino acids. V lost 0 bases and J lost 6, with 12 bases in between. Germline CDR1 reads LGHNA; CDR2 reads YSLEER. The CDR3 sequence is CASSQEPGGSQPQHF. The CDR3 bases are TGCGCCAGCAGCCAAGAACCGGGGGGATCTCAGCCCCAGCATTTT.

The chain is built from TRBV29-1 and TRBJ2-1; 11 bases align to TRBD2. The V gene's germline CDR1 is SQVTM and CDR2 ANQGSEA. This CDR3 comprises 14 residues. Trimming cost V 7 bases and J 7 bases; bases outside gene matches: 9. The CDR3 DNA reads as TGCAGCGGGATAGCGGGGGGGCCGGGGAATGAGCAGTTCTTC. This translates into CSGIAGGPGNEQFF.

This clone has just one count. A junction boundary mismatches the germline segment, possibly from a read error. This chain links TRBV7-7 with TRBJ2-1; possible D gene TRBD1, 5 bases. The germline gives CDR1 SSHAT, CDR2 FNYEAQ (reference sequence). There are 13 residues in the CDR3. Here the CDR3 DNA reads TGTGCTAGCAGCTTCCGCCAGGGCGCCGAGCAGTTCTTC. Translating it yields CASSFRQGAEQFF.